These 19 T cell receptor beta chains were all obtained from the same sample, sequenced in a study of cytomegalovirus exposure and HLA in healthy donors. A multiplex PCR was run with 60 Vbeta primers and 13 Jbeta primers. Assay used: immunoSEQ multiplex PCR; TCRdb lists only in-frame clones, some missing. The sample consists of about 200,000 clones, around 80% of them appearing once. The sequenced sample was PBMCs. These receptors were obtained from a woman aged 25 to 45 in good health and CMV-seropositive.

The rearrangement links TRBV19 to TRBJ2-7, with no clear D. Trimming removed 3 bases at V and 3 bases at J, with 6 bases between. The length of the CDR3 is 12 residues. Germline values: CDR1 LNHDA, CDR2 SQIVND (reference sequence). CDR3 protein: CASSIGGYEQYF. The CDR3 DNA reads as TGTGCCAGTAGTATCGGCGGCTACGAGCAGTACTTC. The whole variable domain, remainder taken from reference TRBV19 and TRBJ2-7, is DGGITQSPKYLFRKEGQNVTLSCEQNLNHDAMYWYRQDPGQGLRLIYYSQIVNDFQKGDIAEGYSVSREKKESFPLTVTSAQKNPTAFYLCASSIGGYEQYFGPGTRLTVT.

This rearrangement joins TRBV7-9 to TRBJ2-7, with 8 bases identical to TRBD1. The CDR3 has 14 residues. CDR1 and CDR2 (germline): SEHNR, FQNEAQ (reference sequence). The V gene end was trimmed by 4 bases and the J gene end by 7 bases; junction bases not matched to a gene: 9. The CDR3 DNA is TGTGCCAGCAGCTGGGGACAGGTTCCCCGGGAGCAGTACTTC. Amino acids: CASSWGQVPREQYF.

The chain employs TRBV10-3 and TRBJ1-1, with D possibly being TRBD1 (5 bases). CDR1 ENHRY and CDR2 SYGVKD come from the germline V gene. The V and J ends lost 3 bases and 0 bases respectively, with 11 bases between them. This CDR3 region has 15 residues. CDR3 loop: CAISDRQNMNTEAFF. For the CDR3, the DNA is TGTGCCATCAGTGACCGACAGAACATGAACACTGAAGCTTTCTTT.

This clone was recorded a few times. Compared with germline, one end of the junction differs, possibly owing to a read error. V is TRBV6-5 and J is TRBJ2-2, with a weak D call TRBD2 (6 bases). Germline V gene lookup returns CDR1 MNHEY and CDR2 SVGAGI. The CDR3 is made up of 12 amino acids. The DNA of the CDR3 is TGTGCCAGCAGTTACACCATGCGGGGAGCTGTTTTT. It codes for CASSYTMRGAVF.

The rearrangement links TRBV6-1 to TRBJ2-2; D is unclear. The CDR3 has 14 residues. The germline CDR1 and CDR2 sequences are MNHNS and SASEGT. V lost 8 bases to trimming and J lost 1 base, with 11 bases between them. For the CDR3, the DNA is TGTGCCAGCCCGGTCGGAGAGAACACCGGGGAGCTGTTTTTT. As protein: CASPVGENTGELFF.

Notes on this clone: At the DNA level, this CDR3 is encoded by other sequences in the same sample as well. The rearrangement links TRBV5-8 to TRBJ1-5; D is unresolved. Trimming took 1 base from V and 6 from J, leaving 5 bases between them. CDR1 is SGHTS and CDR2 is YDEGEE in the germline V gene. The CDR3 is 12 amino acids. The CDR3 sequence is CASSLRGQPQHF. CDR3 bases: TGTGCCAGCAGCTTGAGAGGTCAGCCCCAGCATTTT.

Only a few counts were recorded for this clone. The chain recombines TRBV7-9 with TRBJ2-5, with a tentative D call TRBD2 (5 bases). The CDR3 contains 14 residues. The V end was cut by 2 bases, the J end by 4 bases, with 11 bases between. Germline loops: CDR1 SEHNR, CDR2 FQNEAQ (reference sequence). The CDR3 nucleotides are TGTGCCAGCAGCTTAAACTCGGCGGGAGAGACCCAGTACTTC. As protein: CASSLNSAGETQYF. Based on the CDR3 plus reference TRBV7-9 and TRBJ2-5, the full variable domain is DTGVSQNPRHKITKRGQNVTFRCDPISEHNRLYWYRQTLGQGPEFLTYFQNEAQLEKSRLLSDRFSAERPKGSFSTLEIQRTEQGDSAMYLCASSLNSAGETQYFGPGTRLLVL.

The CDR3 DNA reads TGTGCCAGCAGCTCCCCGGACATCCGCTATGGCTACACCTTC. It specifies CASSSPDIRYGYTF. V and J are TRBV5-4 and TRBJ1-2, with D possibly being TRBD1 (5 bases). This CDR3 has 14 residues. CDR1 and CDR2 (germline): SGHNT, YYREEE (reference sequence). The germline V and J ends were trimmed by 3 bases and 4 bases, with 13 bases remaining between them.

This clone was picked up one time. This chain joins TRBV15 and TRBJ2-3; the match to TRBD2 covers 8 bases. V trimming: 5 bases; J trimming: 12 bases; junction bases outside the gene matches: 19. The CDR3 is 16 amino acids. CDR1 is LNHNV, CDR2 YYDKDF, per germline (reference sequence). Here the CDR3 reads CATSQGTGGPDFHQYF. The CDR3 DNA sequence: TGTGCCACCAGCCAAGGGACGGGAGGGCCAGATTTCCACCAGTATTTT.

This rearrangement joins TRBV13 to TRBJ2-5, with D unclear. The CDR3 is 16 amino acids. With 1 base removed from V and 0 bases from J, the gap between germline ends came to 12 bases. The germline V gene has CDR1 PRHDT and CDR2 FYEKMQ (reference sequence). The CDR3: CASSLEGDKYQETQYF. The CDR3 nucleotides are TGTGCCAGCAGCTTAGAAGGCGACAAGTACCAAGAGACCCAGTACTTC.

The chain combines TRBV10-2 with TRBJ1-4; the D gene is possibly TRBD1 (5 bases). CDR3 length: 16 residues. The V end lost 4 bases, the J end lost 8 bases, and 20 bases lay between the germline ends. Germline CDR1 and CDR2: WSHSY and SAAADI. CDR3 sequence reads: CASSGRGRGHREKLFF. The CDR3 nucleotides are TGCGCCAGCAGTGGGAGGGGAAGGGGTCACAGAGAAAAACTGTTTTTT.

This clone has only a few counts. This rearrangement joins TRBV29-1 to TRBJ1-1; 8 bases align to TRBD1. After removal of 3 bases from V and 7 bases from J, the junction contained 4 bases not matched to a gene. Germline V lookup: CDR1 SQVTM, CDR2 ANQGSEA. This CDR3 contains 12 residues. CDR3 sequence reads: CSVEGDRIEAFF. The CDR3 region has the DNA TGCAGCGTTGAGGGGGACAGGATTGAAGCTTTCTTT.

The rearrangement uses TRBV18 and TRBJ2-2, with D hard to call. Between the trimmed V and J ends, which lost 3 bases and 0 bases, there was a span of 8 bases. Germline values: CDR1 KGHSH, CDR2 LQKENI. The CDR3 is made up of 15 amino acids. The chain's CDR3 is CASSPPPANTGELFF. As DNA, the CDR3 is TGTGCCAGCTCACCCCCCCCCGCGAACACCGGGGAGCTGTTTTTT.

This clone showed up just a few times. This chain connects TRBV2 to TRBJ2-2; TRBD2 is a possible D gene (5 bases). This CDR3 comprises 14 residues. Trimming cost V 1 base and J 8 bases, with 11 bases left between them. From germline, CDR1 is SNHLY and CDR2 FYNNEI. This CDR3 is CASSEEAEVGELFF. In nucleotides, the CDR3 is TGTGCCAGCAGTGAAGAGGCGGAGGTAGGGGAGCTGTTTTTT.

V usage is TRBV2 and J usage is TRBJ2-4; 7 bases line up with TRBD2. Trimming cost V 6 bases and J 7 bases; bases outside gene matches: 12. Germline CDR1 reads SNHLY; CDR2 reads FYNNEI. The CDR3 is 15 amino acids. CDR3 bases: TGTGCCAGCAGGCTTTCAACCGGGACTAATAACATTCAGTACTTC. Its translation: CASRLSTGTNNIQYF.

This chain links TRBV4-3 with TRBJ2-7; TRBD1 matches 7 bases. V lost 4 bases and J lost 3; bases outside the gene matches: 9. CDR3 length: 15 amino acids. The germline V gene encodes CDR1 LGHNA and CDR2 YSLEER. CDR3 region: CASSPSEGGLYEQYF. DNA of the CDR3: TGCGCCAGCAGCCCCTCAGAAGGGGGCCTCTACGAGCAGTACTTC.

This clone was counted once. The chain carries TRBV11-2 and TRBJ1-3; TRBD1 agrees at 8 bases. The junction had 4 bases not matched to a gene; V was cut back by 3 bases and J by 0 bases. CDR1 is SGHAT and CDR2 is FQNNGV in the germline V gene. The CDR3 consists of 16 residues. The CDR3 nucleotides are TGTGCCAGCAGCTTTTCAGGGGGCCGCTCTGGAAACACCATATATTTT. Translated, it gives CASSFSGGRSGNTIYF.

The rearrangement uses TRBV30 and TRBJ1-1; the match to TRBD1 covers 9 bases. Germline V gene sequence: CDR1 GTSNPN, CDR2 SVGIG (reference sequence). The J segment lost 4 bases and the V segment lost 3 bases, leaving 3 bases of the junction unmatched. The CDR3 extends over 13 amino acids. The CDR3 spells CAWRSTGGTEAFF. In nucleotides, the CDR3 is TGTGCCTGGAGATCGACAGGGGGCACTGAAGCTTTCTTT.

The rearrangement uses TRBV7-9 and TRBJ1-2, with TRBD1 as a possible D gene (5 bases). Trimming pared 5 bases from V and 4 bases from J, leaving 11 bases between. The CDR3 extends over 13 amino acids. CDR1 and CDR2 from the germline V gene are SEHNR and FQNEAQ (reference sequence). DNA of the CDR3: TGTGCCAGCAGCCGGGGGACCTTCTATGGCTACACCTTC. The encoded protein is CASSRGTFYGYTF. Using reference TRBV7-9 and TRBJ1-2 for the parts outside the CDR3, the full variable domain is DTGVSQNPRHKITKRGQNVTFRCDPISEHNRLYWYRQTLGQGPEFLTYFQNEAQLEKSRLLSDRFSAERPKGSFSTLEIQRTEQGDSAMYLCASSRGTFYGYTFGSGTRLTVV.